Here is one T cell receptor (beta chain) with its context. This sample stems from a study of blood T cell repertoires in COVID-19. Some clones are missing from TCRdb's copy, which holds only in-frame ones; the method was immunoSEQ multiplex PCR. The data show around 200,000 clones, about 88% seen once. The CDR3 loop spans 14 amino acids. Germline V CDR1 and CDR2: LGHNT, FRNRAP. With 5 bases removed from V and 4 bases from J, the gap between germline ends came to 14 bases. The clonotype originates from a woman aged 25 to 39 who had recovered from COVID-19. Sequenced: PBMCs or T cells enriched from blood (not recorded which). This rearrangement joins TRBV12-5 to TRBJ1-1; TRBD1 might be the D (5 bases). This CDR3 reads CASGLQGFGTEAFF. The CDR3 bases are TGTGCTAGTGGTCTTCAGGGTTTCGGCACTGAAGCTTTCTTT.